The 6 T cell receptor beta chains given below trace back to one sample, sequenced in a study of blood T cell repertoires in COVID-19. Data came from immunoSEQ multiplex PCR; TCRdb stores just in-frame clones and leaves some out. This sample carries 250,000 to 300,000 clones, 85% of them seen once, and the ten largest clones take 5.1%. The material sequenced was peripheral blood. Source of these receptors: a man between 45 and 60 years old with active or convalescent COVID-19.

CDR3 DNA: TGTGCCAATCCCGCAGACTCTGGGGCCAACGTCCTGACTTTC. Its protein is CANPADSGANVLTF. The rearrangement joins TRBV7-9 to TRBJ2-6; D not resolved. The CDR3 is made up of 14 amino acids. Looked up from germline, CDR1 is SEHNR and CDR2 is FQNEAQ (reference sequence). Trimming removed 10 bases at V and 0 bases at J, with 10 bases between.

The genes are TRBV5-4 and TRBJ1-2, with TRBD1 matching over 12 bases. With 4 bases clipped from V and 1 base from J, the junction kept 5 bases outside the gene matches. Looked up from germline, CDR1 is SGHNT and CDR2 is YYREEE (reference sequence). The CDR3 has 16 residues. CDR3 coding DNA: TGTGCCAGCAGCAGGGGACAGGGGGCCATTAACTATGGCTACACCTTC. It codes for CASSRGQGAINYGYTF.

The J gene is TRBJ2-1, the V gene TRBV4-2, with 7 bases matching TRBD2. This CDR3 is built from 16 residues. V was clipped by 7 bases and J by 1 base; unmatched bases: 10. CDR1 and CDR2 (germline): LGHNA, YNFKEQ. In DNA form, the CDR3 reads TGTGCCAGCACCAGAAACGGGGGGAGTTCCTACAATGAGCAGTTCTTC. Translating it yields CASTRNGGSSYNEQFF.

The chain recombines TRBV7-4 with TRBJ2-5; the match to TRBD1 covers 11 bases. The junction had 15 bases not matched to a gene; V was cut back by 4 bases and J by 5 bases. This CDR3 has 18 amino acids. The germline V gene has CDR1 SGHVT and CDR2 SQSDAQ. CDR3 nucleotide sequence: TGTGCCAGCAGCTGGGACAGGGGGACCCAGTTGGGTATGGAGACCCAGTACTTC. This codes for CASSWDRGTQLGMETQYF.

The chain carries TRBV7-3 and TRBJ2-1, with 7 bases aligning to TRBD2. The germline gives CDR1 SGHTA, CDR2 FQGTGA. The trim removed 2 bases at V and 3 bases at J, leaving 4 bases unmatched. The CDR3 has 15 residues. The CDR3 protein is CASSLREESYNEQFF. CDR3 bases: TGTGCCAGCAGCTTACGGGAGGAGAGCTACAATGAGCAGTTCTTC.

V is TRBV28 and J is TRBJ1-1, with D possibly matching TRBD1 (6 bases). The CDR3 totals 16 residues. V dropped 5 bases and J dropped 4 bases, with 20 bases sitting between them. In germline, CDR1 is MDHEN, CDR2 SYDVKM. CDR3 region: CASSLFGGQGSTEAFF. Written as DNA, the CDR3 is TGTGCCAGCAGTCTCTTCGGGGGGCAGGGAAGCACTGAAGCTTTCTTT.